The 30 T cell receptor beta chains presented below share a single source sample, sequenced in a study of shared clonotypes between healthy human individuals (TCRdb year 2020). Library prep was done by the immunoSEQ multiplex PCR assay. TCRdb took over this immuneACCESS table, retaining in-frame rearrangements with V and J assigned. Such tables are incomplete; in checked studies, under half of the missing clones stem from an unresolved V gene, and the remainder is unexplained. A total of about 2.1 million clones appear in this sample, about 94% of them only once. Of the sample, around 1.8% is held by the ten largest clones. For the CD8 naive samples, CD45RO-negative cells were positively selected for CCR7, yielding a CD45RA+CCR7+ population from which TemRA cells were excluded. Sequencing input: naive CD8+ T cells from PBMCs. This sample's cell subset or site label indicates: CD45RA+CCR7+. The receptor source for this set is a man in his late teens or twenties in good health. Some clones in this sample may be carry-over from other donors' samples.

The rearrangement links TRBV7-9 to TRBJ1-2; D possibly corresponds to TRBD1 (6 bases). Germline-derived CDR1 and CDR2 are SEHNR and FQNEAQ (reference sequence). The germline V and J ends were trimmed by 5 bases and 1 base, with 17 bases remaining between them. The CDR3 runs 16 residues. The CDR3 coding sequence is TGTGCCAGCAGCCCTCCGGTCATGGACAGTAACTATGGCTACACCTTC. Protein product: CASSPPVMDSNYGYTF.

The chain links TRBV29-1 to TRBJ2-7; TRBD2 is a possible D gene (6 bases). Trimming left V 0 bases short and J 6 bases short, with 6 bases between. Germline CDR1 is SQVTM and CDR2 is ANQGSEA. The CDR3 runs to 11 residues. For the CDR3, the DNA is TGCAGCGTTGAAGAGGGGGGCGAGCAGTACTTC. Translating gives CSVEEGGEQYF.

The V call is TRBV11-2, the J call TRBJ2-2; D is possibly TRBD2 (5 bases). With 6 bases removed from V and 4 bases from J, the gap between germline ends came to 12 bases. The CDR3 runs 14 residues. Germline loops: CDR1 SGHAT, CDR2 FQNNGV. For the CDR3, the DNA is TGTGCCAGCAGAATCCCAGGAGGCACCGGGGAGCTGTTTTTT. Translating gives CASRIPGGTGELFF.

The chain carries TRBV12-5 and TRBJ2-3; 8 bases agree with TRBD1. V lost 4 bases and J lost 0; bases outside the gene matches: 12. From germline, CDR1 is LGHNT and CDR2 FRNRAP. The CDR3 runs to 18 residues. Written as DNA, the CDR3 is TGTGCTAGTGGTTACCCCTTTCAGACAGGGGCTAGCACAGATACGCAGTATTTT. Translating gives CASGYPFQTGASTDTQYF.

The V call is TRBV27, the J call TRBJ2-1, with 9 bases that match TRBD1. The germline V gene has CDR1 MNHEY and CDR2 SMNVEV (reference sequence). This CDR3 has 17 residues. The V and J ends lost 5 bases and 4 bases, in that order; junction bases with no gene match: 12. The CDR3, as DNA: TGTGCCAGCAGTCCCTTACAACAGGGGGCGGGTTACAATGAGCAGTTCTTC. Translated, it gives CASSPLQQGAGYNEQFF.

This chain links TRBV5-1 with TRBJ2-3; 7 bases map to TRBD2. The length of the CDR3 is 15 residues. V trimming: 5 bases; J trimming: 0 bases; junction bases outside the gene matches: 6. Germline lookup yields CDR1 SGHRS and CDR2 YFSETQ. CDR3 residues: CASRWDYVSTDTQYF. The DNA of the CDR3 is TGCGCCAGCAGATGGGACTATGTTAGCACAGATACGCAGTATTTT.

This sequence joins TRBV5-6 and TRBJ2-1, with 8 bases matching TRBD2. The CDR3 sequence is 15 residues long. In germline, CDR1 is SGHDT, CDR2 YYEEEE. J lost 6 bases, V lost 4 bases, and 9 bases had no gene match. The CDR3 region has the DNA TGTGCCAGCAGCCCCGAGGGACTAGAGGTCAATGAGCAGTTCTTC. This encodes CASSPEGLEVNEQFF.

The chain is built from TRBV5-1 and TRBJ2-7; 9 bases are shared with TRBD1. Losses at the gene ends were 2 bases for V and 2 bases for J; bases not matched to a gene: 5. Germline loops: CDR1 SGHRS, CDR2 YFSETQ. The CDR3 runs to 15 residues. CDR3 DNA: TGCGCCAGCAGCTTAAGGGACAGGGATACCTACGAGCAGTACTTC. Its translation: CASSLRDRDTYEQYF.

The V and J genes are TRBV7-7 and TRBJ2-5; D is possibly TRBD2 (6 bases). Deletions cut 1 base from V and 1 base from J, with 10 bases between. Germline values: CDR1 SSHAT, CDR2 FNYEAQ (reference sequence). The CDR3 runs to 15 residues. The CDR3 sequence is CASSLGDWGQETQYF. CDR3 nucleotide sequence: TGTGCCAGCAGCTTAGGGGACTGGGGCCAAGAGACCCAGTACTTC.

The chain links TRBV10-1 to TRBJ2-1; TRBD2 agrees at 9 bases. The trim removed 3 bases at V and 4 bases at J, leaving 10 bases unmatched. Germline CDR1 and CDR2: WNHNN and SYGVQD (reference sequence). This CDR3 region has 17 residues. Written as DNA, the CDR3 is TGCGCCAGCAGTGAAGGGACACTAGCGGGCCTTTACAATGAGCAGTTCTTC. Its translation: CASSEGTLAGLYNEQFF.

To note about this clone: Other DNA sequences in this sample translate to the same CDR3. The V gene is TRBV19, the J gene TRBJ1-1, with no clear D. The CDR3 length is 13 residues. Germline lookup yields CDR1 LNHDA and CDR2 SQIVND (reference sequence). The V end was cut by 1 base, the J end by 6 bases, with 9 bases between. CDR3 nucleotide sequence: TGTGCCAGTAGTATAGGAGGGTTGGCTGAAGCTTTCTTT. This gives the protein CASSIGGLAEAFF.

The CDR3 spells CASSPFPGKEGEAFF. As DNA, the CDR3 is TGCGCCAGCAGCCCCTTCCCGGGGAAGGAAGGTGAAGCTTTCTTT. The chain recombines TRBV4-3 with TRBJ1-1; D is uncertain. The V and J ends lost 4 bases and 7 bases respectively, with 19 bases between them. The CDR3 spans 15 residues. The germline CDR1 and CDR2 sequences are LGHNA and YSLEER.

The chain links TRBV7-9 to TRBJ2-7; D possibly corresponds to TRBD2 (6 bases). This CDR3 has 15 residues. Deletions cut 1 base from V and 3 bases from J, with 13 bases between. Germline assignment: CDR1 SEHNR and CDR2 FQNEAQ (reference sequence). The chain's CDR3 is CASSLVGGDYYEQYF. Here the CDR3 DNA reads TGTGCCAGCAGCTTAGTCGGCGGGGATTACTACGAGCAGTACTTC.

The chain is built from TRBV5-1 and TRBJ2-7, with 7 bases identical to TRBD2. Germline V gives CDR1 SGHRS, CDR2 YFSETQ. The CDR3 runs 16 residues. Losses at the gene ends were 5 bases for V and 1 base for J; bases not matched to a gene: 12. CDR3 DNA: TGCGCCAGCAGTTCGACCGAACTAGCGCCTTCCTACGAGCAGTACTTC. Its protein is CASSSTELAPSYEQYF.

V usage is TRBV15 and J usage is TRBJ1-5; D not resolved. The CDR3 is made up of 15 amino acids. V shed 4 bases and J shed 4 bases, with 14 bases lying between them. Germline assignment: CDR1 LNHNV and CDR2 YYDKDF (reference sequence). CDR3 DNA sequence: TGTGCCACCAGCACCCATCATCTAACGAATCAGCCCCAGCATTTT. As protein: CATSTHHLTNQPQHF.

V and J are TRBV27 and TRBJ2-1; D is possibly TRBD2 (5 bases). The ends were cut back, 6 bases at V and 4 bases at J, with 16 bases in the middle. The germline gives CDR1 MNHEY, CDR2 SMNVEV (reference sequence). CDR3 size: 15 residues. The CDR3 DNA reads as TGTGCCAGCAGCGAGGAGGTTTGGGGTTACAATGAGCAGTTCTTC. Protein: CASSEEVWGYNEQFF.

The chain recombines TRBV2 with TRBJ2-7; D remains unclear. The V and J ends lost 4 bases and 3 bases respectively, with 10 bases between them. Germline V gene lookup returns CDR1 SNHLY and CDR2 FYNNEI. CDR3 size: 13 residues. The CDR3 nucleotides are TGTGCCAGCAGTGCCGGTCCCCTCTACGAGCAGTACTTC. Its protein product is CASSAGPLYEQYF.

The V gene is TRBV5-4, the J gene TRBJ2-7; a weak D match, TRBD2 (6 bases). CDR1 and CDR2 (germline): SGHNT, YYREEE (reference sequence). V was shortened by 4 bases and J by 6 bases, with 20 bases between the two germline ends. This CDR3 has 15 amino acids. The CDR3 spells CASSPQGVGRPEQYF. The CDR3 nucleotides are TGTGCCAGCAGCCCTCAAGGGGTTGGGAGGCCCGAGCAGTACTTC.

The CDR3 nucleotides are TGCGCCAGCAGACTTTCCTCTGGGGCCAACGTCCTGACTTTC. It codes for CASRLSSGANVLTF. The chain links TRBV5-1 to TRBJ2-6, with unresolved D. The CDR3 spans 14 residues. From germline, CDR1 is SGHRS and CDR2 YFSETQ. The V end was cut by 5 bases, the J end by 0 bases, with 6 bases between.

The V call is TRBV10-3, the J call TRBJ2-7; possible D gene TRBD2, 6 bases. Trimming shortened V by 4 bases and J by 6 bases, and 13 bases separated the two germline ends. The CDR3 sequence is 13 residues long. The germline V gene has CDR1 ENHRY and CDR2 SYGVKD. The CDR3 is CAISGGTPLEQYF. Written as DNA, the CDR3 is TGTGCCATCAGTGGCGGGACCCCCCTCGAGCAGTACTTC.

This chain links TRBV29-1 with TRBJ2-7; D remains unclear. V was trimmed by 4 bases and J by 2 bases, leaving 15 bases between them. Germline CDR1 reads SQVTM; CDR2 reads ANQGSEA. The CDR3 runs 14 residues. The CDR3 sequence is CSVAQTPAPYEQYF. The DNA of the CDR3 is TGCAGCGTTGCCCAGACTCCGGCCCCCTACGAGCAGTACTTC.

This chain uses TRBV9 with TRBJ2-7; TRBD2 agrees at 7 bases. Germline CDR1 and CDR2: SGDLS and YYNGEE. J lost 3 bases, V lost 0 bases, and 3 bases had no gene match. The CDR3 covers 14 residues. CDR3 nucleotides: TGTGCCAGCAGCGTAGCGCCTAGCGGCTACGAGCAGTACTTC. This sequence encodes CASSVAPSGYEQYF.

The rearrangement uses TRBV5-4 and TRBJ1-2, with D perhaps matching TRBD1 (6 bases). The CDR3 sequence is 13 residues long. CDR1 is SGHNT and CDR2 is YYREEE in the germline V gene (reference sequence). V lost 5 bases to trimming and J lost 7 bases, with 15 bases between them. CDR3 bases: TGTGCCAGCAGAGGACAGTTATATGGTGGCTACACCTTC. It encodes CASRGQLYGGYTF.

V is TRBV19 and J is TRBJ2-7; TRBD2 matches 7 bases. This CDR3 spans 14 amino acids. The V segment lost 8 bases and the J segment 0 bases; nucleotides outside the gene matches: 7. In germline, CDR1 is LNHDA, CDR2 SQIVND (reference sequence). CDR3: CASAPSGGSYEQYF. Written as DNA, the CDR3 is TGTGCCAGTGCCCCTAGCGGCGGCTCCTACGAGCAGTACTTC.

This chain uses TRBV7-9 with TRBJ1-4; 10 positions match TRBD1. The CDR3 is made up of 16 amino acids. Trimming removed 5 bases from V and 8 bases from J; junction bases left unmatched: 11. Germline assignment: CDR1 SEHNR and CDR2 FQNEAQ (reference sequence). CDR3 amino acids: CASSPGTGVSGEKLFF. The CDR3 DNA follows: TGTGCCAGCAGCCCTGGGACAGGGGTGTCGGGCGAAAAACTGTTTTTT. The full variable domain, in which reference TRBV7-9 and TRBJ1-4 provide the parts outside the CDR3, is DTGVSQNPRHKITKRGQNVTFRCDPISEHNRLYWYRQTLGQGPEFLTYFQNEAQLEKSRLLSDRFSAERPKGSFSTLEIQRTEQGDSAMYLCASSPGTGVSGEKLFFGSGTQLSVL.

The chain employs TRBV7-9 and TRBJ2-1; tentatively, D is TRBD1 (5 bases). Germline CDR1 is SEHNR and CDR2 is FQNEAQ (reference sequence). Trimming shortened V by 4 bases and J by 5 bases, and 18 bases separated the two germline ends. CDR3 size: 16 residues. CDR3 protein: CASSSSPHRTDNEQFF. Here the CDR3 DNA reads TGTGCCAGCAGCTCCTCCCCCCACAGGACGGACAATGAGCAGTTCTTC.

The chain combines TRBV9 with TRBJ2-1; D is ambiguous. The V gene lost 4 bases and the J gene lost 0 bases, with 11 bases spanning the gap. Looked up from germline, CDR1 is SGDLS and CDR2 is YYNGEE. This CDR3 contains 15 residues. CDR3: CASSPRMGSYNEQFF. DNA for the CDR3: TGTGCCAGCAGCCCGAGGATGGGCTCCTACAATGAGCAGTTCTTC. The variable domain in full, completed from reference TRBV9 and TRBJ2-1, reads DSGVTQTPKHLITATGQRVTLRCSPRSGDLSVYWYQQSLDQGLQFLIQYYNGEERAKGNILERFSAQQFPDLHSELNLSSLELGDSALYFCASSPRMGSYNEQFFGPGTRLTVL.

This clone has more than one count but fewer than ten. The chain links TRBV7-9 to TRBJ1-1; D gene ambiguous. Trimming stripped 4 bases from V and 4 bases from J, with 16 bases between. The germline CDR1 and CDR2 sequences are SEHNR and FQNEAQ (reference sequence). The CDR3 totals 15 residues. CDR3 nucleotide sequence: TGTGCCAGCAGCTACCCGCCCGGGAGGACCACTGAAGCTTTCTTT. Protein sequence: CASSYPPGRTTEAFF. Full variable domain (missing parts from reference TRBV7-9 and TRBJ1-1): DTGVSQNPRHKITKRGQNVTFRCDPISEHNRLYWYRQTLGQGPEFLTYFQNEAQLEKSRLLSDRFSAERPKGSFSTLEIQRTEQGDSAMYLCASSYPPGRTTEAFFGQGTRLTVV.

CDR3: CASSLDLRVAGEGEQYF. DNA of the CDR3: TGCGCCAGCAGCTTGGATCTTCGGGTAGCGGGAGAGGGGGAGCAGTACTTC. V and J are TRBV5-1 and TRBJ2-7; 9 positions match TRBD2. The junction had 14 bases not matched to a gene; V was cut back by 0 bases and J by 7 bases. In germline, CDR1 is SGHRS, CDR2 YFSETQ. This CDR3 has 17 amino acids.

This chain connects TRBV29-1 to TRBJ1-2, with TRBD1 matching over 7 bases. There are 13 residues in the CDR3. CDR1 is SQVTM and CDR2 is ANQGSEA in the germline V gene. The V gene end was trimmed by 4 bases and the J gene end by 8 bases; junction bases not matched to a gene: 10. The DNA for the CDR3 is TGCAGCGTTGGGCCCTTACAGGGGAAAGGCTACACCTTC. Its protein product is CSVGPLQGKGYTF.